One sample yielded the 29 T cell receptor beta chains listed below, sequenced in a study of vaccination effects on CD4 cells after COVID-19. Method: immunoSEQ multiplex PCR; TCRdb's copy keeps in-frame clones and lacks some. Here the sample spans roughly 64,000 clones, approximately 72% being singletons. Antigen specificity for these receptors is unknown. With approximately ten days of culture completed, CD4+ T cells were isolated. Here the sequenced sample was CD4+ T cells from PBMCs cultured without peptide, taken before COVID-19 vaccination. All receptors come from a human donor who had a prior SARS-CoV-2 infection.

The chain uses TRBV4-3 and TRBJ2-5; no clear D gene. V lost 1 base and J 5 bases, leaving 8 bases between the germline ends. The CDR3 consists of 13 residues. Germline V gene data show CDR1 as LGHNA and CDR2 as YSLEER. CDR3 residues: CASSQGERETQYF. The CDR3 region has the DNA TGCGCCAGCAGCCAAGGTGAGAGGGAGACCCAGTACTTC.

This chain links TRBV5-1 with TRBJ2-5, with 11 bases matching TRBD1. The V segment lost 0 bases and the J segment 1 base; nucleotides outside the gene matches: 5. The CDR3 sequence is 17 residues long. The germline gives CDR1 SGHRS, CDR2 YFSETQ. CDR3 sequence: CASSLVGTGGFQETQYF. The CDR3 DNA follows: TGCGCCAGCAGCTTGGTGGGGACAGGGGGTTTCCAAGAGACCCAGTACTTC.

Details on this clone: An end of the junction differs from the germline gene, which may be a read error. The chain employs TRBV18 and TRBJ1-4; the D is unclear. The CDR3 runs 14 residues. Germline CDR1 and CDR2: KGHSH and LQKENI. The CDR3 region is CASSPQRANEKLFF. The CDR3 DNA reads TGTGCCAGCTCACCACAGAGGGCTAACGAAAAACTGTTTTTT. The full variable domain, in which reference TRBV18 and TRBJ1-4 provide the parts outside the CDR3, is NAGVMQNPRHLVRRRGQEARLRCSPMKGHSHVYWYRQLPEEGLKFMVYLQKENIIDESGMPKERFSAEFPKEGPSILRIQQVVRGDSAAYFCASSPQRANEKLFFGSGTQLSVL.

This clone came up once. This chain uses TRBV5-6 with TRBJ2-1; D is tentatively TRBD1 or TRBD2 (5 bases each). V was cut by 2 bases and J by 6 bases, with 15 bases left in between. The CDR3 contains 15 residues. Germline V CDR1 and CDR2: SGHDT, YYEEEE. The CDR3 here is CASSLAIRGPNEQFF. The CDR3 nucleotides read TGTGCCAGCAGCTTAGCTATCCGGGGCCCCAATGAGCAGTTCTTC.

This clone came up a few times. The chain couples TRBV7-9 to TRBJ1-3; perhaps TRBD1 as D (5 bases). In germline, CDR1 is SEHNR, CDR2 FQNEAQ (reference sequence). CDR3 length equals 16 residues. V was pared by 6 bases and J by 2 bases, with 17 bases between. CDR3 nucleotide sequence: TGTGCCAGCAGACCGCGTCAGGGTCTCCCTGGAAACACCATATATTTT. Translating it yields CASRPRQGLPGNTIYF.

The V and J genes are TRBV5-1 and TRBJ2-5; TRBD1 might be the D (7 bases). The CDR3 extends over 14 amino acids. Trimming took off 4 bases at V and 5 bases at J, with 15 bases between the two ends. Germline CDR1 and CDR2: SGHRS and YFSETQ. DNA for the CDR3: TGCGCCAGCAGCGCGGGACAGTCAGGGGAGACCCAGTACTTC. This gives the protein CASSAGQSGETQYF.

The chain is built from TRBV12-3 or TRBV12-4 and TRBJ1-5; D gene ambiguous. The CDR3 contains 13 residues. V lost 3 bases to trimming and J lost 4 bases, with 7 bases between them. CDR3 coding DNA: TGTGCCAGCAGTTTTGTTCGGAATCAGCCCCAGCATTTT. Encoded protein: CASSFVRNQPQHF.

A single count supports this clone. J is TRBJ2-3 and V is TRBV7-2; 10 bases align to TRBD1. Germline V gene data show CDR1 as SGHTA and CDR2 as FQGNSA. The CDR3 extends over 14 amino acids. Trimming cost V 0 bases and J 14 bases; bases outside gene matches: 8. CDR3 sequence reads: CASSLASRTGGRYF. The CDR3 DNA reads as TGTGCCAGCAGCTTAGCTTCTAGGACAGGGGGACGGTATTTT.

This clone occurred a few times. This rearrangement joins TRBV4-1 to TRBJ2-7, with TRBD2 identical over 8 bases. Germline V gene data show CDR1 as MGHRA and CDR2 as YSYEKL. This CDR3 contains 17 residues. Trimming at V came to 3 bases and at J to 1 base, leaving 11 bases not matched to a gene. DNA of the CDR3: TGCGCCAGCAGCCACACAAGCCTGGGACTAGAGTCCTACGAGCAGTACTTC. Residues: CASSHTSLGLESYEQYF.

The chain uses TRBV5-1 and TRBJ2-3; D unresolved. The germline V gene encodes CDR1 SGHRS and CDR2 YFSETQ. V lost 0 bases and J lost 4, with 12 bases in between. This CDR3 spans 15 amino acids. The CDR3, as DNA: TGCGCCAGCAGCTTGGGGGCCTCTGGCCCAGATACGCAGTATTTT. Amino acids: CASSLGASGPDTQYF.

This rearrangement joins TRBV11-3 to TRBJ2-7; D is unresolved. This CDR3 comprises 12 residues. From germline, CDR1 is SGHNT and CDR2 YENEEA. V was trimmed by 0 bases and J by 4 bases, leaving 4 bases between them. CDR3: CASSLDGYEQYF. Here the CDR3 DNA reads TGTGCCAGCAGCTTAGATGGTTACGAGCAGTACTTC.

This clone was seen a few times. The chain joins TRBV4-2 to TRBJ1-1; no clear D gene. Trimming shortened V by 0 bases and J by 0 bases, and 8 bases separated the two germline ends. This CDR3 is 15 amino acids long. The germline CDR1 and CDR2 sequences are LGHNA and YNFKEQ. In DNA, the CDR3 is TGTGCCAGCAGCCAAGAATCAGTCATGAACACTGAAGCTTTCTTT. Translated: CASSQESVMNTEAFF.

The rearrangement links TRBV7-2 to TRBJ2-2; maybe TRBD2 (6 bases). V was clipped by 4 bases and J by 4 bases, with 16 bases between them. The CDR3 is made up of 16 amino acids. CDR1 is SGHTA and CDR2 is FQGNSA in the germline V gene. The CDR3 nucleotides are TGTGCCAGCAGCTCAAGGTCACCCGGGAGCACCGGGGAGCTGTTTTTT. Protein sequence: CASSSRSPGSTGELFF.

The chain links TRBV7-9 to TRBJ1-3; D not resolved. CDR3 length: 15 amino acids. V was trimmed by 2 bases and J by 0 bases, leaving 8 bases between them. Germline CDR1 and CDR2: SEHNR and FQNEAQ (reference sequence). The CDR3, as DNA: TGTGCCAGCAGCTTAAGGGCAAGCTCTGGAAACACCATATATTTT. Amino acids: CASSLRASSGNTIYF.

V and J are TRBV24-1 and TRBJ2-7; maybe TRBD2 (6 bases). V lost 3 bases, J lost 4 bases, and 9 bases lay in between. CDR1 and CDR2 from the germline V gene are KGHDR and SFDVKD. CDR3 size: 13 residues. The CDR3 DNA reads TGTGCCACCAGTGATGGAGGGAGTTACGAGCAGTACTTC. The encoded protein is CATSDGGSYEQYF.

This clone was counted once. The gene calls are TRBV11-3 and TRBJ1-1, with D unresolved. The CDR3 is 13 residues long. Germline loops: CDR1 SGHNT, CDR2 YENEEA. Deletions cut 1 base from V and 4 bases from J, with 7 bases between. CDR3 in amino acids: CASSLGRSTEAFF. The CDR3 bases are TGTGCCAGCAGCTTAGGTCGGTCCACTGAAGCTTTCTTT.

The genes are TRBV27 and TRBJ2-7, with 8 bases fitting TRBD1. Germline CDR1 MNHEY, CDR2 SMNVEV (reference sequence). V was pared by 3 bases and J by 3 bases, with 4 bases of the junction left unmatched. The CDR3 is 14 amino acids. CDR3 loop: CASSFSRGHYEQYF. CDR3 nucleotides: TGTGCCAGCAGTTTTTCCAGGGGGCACTACGAGCAGTACTTC.

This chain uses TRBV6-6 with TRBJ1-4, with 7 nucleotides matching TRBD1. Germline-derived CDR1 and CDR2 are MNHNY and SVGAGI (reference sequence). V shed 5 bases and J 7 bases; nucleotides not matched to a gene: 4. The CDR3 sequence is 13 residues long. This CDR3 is CASSQGQLEKLFF. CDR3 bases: TGTGCCAGCAGTCAGGGACAGCTTGAAAAACTGTTTTTT.

In DNA form, the CDR3 reads TGTGCCAGCAGCATCCTGCCGGGCAGGGGGAATCAGCCCCAGCATTTT. Protein sequence: CASSILPGRGNQPQHF. V usage is TRBV21-1 and J usage is TRBJ1-5; the DNA was not used to check the table's D call, TRBD1. TRBV21-1 is an annotated pseudogene. The CDR3 runs 16 residues.

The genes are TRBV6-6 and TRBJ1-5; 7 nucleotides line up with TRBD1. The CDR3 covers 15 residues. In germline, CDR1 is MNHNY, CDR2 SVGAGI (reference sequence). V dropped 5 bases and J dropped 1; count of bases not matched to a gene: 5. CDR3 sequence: CASSPTGLSNQPQHF. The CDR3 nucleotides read TGTGCCAGCAGTCCGACAGGGCTGAGCAATCAGCCCCAGCATTTT.

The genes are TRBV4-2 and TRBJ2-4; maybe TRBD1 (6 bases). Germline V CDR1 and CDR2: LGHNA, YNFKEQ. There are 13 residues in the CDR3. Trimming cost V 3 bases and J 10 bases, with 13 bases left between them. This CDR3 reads CASSHNRESIQYF. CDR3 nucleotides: TGTGCCAGCAGCCATAACAGGGAGAGTATTCAGTACTTC.

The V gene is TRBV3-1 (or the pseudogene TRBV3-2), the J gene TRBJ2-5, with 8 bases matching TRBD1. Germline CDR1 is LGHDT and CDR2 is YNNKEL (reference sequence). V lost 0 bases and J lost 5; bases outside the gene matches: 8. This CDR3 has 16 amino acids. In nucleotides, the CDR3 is TGTGCCAGCAGCCAAGATGGTAACAGGGGGTATGAGACCCAGTACTTC. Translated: CASSQDGNRGYETQYF.

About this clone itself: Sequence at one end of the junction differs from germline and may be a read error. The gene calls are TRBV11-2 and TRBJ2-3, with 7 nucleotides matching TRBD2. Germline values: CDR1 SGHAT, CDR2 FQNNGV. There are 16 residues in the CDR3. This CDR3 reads CAGRALKREGTDTQYF. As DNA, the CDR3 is TGTGCCGGCAGGGCGCTCAAGCGGGAAGGCACAGATACGCAGTATTTT. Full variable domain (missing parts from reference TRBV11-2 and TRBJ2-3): EAGVAQSPRYKIIEKRQSVAFWCNPISGHATLYWYQQILGQGPKLLIQFQNNGVVDDSQLPKDRFSAERLKGVDSTLKIQPAKLEDSAVYLCAGRALKREGTDTQYFGPGTRLTVL.

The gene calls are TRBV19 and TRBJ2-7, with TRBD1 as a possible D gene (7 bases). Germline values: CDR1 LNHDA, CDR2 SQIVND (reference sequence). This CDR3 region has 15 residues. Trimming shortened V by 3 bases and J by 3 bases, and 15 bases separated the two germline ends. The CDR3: CASSMRAGGGYEQYF. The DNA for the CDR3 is TGTGCCAGTAGTATGAGGGCAGGGGGAGGCTACGAGCAGTACTTC.

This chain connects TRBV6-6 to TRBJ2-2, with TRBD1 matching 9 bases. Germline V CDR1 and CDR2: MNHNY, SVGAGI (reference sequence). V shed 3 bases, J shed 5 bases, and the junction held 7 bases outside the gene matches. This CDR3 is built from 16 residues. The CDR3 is CASSYGGTGRTGELFF. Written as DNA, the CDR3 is TGTGCCAGCAGTTATGGTGGGACAGGGCGGACCGGGGAGCTGTTTTTT.

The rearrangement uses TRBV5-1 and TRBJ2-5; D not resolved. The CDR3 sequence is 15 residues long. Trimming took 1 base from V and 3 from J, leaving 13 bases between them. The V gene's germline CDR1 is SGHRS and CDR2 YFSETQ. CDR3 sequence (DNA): TGCGCCAGCAGCTTGAACACGGGCAGAGAAGAGACCCAGTACTTC. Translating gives CASSLNTGREETQYF.

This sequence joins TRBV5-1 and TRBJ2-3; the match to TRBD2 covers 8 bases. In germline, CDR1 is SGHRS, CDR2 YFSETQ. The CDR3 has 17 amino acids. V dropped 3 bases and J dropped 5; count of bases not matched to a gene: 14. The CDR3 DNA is TGCGCCAGCAGCTCGCGTCAGTACGGGGGGGTTCGAGATACGCAGTATTTT. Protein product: CASSSRQYGGVRDTQYF.

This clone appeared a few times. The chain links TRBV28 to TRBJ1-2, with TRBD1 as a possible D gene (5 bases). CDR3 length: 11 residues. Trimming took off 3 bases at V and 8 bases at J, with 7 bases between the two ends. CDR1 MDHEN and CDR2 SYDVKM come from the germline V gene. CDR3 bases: TGTGCCAGCAGTTTTCACAGGGGCTACACCTTC. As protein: CASSFHRGYTF.

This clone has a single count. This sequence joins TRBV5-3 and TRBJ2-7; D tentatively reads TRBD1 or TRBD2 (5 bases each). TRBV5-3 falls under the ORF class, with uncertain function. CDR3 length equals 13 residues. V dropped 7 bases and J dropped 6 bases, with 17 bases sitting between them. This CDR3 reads CARGTFGVCEQYF. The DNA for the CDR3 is TGTGCCAGAGGGACGTTTGGGGTATGCGAGCAGTACTTC.